These 25 T cell receptor beta chains were all obtained from the same sample, sequenced in a study of T cells in Graves' hyperthyroidism and ophthalmopathy. TCR beta CDR3 regions were amplified from RNA transcripts. The study used the HTBI primer set for a first-round RT-PCR of the TCR CDR3. TCRdb fed the multiplex PCR reads into MiXCR, producing one record per CDR3 protein. The data hold a few hundred thousand distinct CDR3 sequences, with 15% to 18% observed a single time. The source material was blood. These receptors all stem from a woman younger than 35 with Graves' hyperthyroidism that later progressed to Graves' ophthalmopathy.

This clonotype was observed at least ten times. The CDR3: CASSSGTGGPGELFF. CDR3 nucleotide sequence: TGTGCCAGCAGCTCCGGGACAGGGGGCCCCGGGGAGCTGTTTTTT. This chain connects TRBV5-5 to TRBJ2-2; 12 bases align to TRBD1. CDR1 and CDR2 (germline): SGHKS, YYEKEE (reference sequence). Germline trimming cut 3 bases from V and 6 bases from J; bases unmatched to any gene: 3. The CDR3 is 15 residues long.

This clonotype was picked up many times. The chain combines TRBV27 with TRBJ2-5; no clear D. The CDR3 loop spans 13 amino acids. V was trimmed by 4 bases and J by 2 bases, leaving 8 bases between them. The germline CDR1 and CDR2 sequences are MNHEY and SMNVEV (reference sequence). CDR3 nucleotides: TGTGCCAGCAGTTCTACGACTCAAGAGACCCAGTACTTC. Protein: CASSSTTQETQYF.

A word on this clonotype: A read error may explain this, as a much larger clone is one base away. The CDR3 DNA reads as TGTGCCATCGGTGAGGACGACTTTGGACCCCAGCATTTT. Translating gives CAIGEDDFGPQHF. J is TRBJ1-5 and V is TRBV10-3; no clear D. The CDR3 runs 13 residues. Germline-derived CDR1 and CDR2 are ENHRY and SYGVKD.

This sequence joins TRBV4-2 and TRBJ2-1; 9 positions match TRBD2. The CDR3 is 17 amino acids. Germline CDR1 LGHNA, CDR2 YNFKEQ. The V gene end was trimmed by 0 bases and the J gene end by 9 bases; junction bases not matched to a gene: 12. CDR3 coding DNA: TGTGCCAGCAGCCAAGACCCTGGGGTAGCGGGAGCAGGTGAGCAGTTCTTC. It specifies CASSQDPGVAGAGEQFF.

The sample holds many counts of this clonotype. The chain has TRBV27 and TRBJ1-1, with TRBD1 identical over 7 bases. The CDR3 covers 15 residues. Trimming at V came to 5 bases and at J to 0 bases, leaving 6 bases not matched to a gene. Per the germline V gene, CDR1 is MNHEY and CDR2 is SMNVEV (reference sequence). The CDR3 protein is CASSAGQRMNTEAFF. CDR3 bases: TGTGCCAGCAGTGCGGGACAGAGAATGAACACTGAAGCTTTCTTT.

At least ten counts were recorded for this clonotype. CDR3 nucleotide sequence: TGTGCCAGCAGTTCTACCGGGGGGCGGGAGTACACAGATACGCAGTATTTT. It codes for CASSSTGGREYTDTQYF. The chain employs TRBV28 and TRBJ2-3; D might be TRBD2 (7 bases). Trimming removed 4 bases at V and 2 bases at J, with 19 bases between. CDR1 is MDHEN, CDR2 SYDVKM, per germline. The length of the CDR3 is 17 residues. The whole variable domain, filled in from reference TRBV28 and TRBJ2-3, reads DVKVTQSSRYLVKRTGEKVFLECVQDMDHENMFWYRQDPGLGLRLIYFSYDVKMKEKGDIPEGYSVSREKKERFSLILESASTNQTSMYLCASSSTGGREYTDTQYFGPGTRLTVL.

The table lists this clonotype with a few counts. The CDR3 region is CASSLAPGDRSNYGYTF. The CDR3 bases are TGTGCCAGCAGCTTAGCGCCCGGGGACAGGTCAAACTATGGCTACACCTTC. The chain combines TRBV7-2 with TRBJ1-2; 8 bases line up with TRBD1. J was trimmed by 2 bases and V by 0 bases; bases with no gene match: 8. This CDR3 contains 17 residues. Germline CDR1 SGHTA, CDR2 FQGNSA.

There are a few counts of this clonotype. This chain joins TRBV25-1 and TRBJ2-7, with a tentative D call TRBD1 (6 bases). Germline CDR1 is MGHDK and CDR2 is SYGVNS. The CDR3 spans 14 residues. Between the trimmed V and J ends, which lost 6 bases and 0 bases, there was a span of 12 bases. The CDR3 is CASRKQGNSYEQYF. The CDR3 DNA reads TGTGCCAGCAGGAAACAGGGAAACTCCTACGAGCAGTACTTC.

This clonotype was observed a few times. The chain carries TRBV9 and TRBJ2-2; no clear D gene. The CDR3 contains 14 residues. Between the trimmed V and J ends, which lost 0 bases and 0 bases, there was a span of 3 bases. Germline V lookup: CDR1 SGDLS, CDR2 YYNGEE. The CDR3 region is CASSVVANTGELFF. DNA for the CDR3: TGTGCCAGCAGCGTAGTGGCGAACACCGGGGAGCTGTTTTTT.

This clonotype was seen ten or more times. V is TRBV15 and J is TRBJ2-3, with D possibly matching TRBD2 (6 bases). V gave up 6 bases and J gave up 8 bases, with 15 bases separating them. Germline CDR1 is LNHNV and CDR2 is YYDKDF (reference sequence). The CDR3 extends over 13 amino acids. The CDR3 reads CATRSLGEATQYF. The DNA for the CDR3 is TGTGCCACCAGAAGCTTGGGGGAGGCTACGCAGTATTTT.

This clonotype has only a few counts. V gene TRBV18 combines with J gene TRBJ2-3; tentatively, D is TRBD2 (6 bases). The CDR3 spans 14 residues. Germline assignment: CDR1 KGHSH and CDR2 LQKENI. With 3 bases removed from V and 5 bases from J, the gap between germline ends came to 12 bases. This chain's CDR3 is CASSPPVGGDTQYF. CDR3 DNA: TGTGCCAGCTCACCCCCGGTGGGGGGAGATACGCAGTATTTT.

This clonotype was seen many times. J is TRBJ1-1 and V is TRBV4-3; D is unresolved. The V gene lost 0 bases and the J gene lost 3 bases, with 8 bases spanning the gap. The germline CDR1 and CDR2 sequences are LGHNA and YSLEER. The CDR3 contains 14 residues. Here the CDR3 DNA reads TGCGCCAGCAGCCAAGATCCGCGGGACACTGAAGCTTTCTTT. Residues: CASSQDPRDTEAFF.

This clonotype was recorded at least ten times. This sequence joins TRBV5-4 and TRBJ2-7, with 12 bases lining up with TRBD2. The ends lost 2 bases at V and 3 bases at J; junction bases unmatched: 3. The CDR3 contains 15 residues. In germline, CDR1 is SGHNT, CDR2 YYREEE (reference sequence). The CDR3 coding sequence is TGTGCCAGCAGCTTACTAGCGGGAGGAGACTACGAGCAGTACTTC. Translation: CASSLLAGGDYEQYF.

J is TRBJ2-7 and V is TRBV20-1; D not resolved. The CDR3 totals 15 residues. CDR1 is DFQATT and CDR2 is SNEGSKA in the germline V gene (reference sequence). The V gene lost 5 bases and the J gene lost 2 bases, with 19 bases spanning the gap. The CDR3 sequence is CSAGTRARRAYEQYF. In DNA form, the CDR3 reads TGCAGTGCTGGTACAAGGGCCCGGCGTGCCTACGAGCAGTACTTC.

Ten or more counts support this clonotype. The rearrangement joins TRBV20-1 to TRBJ2-1, with TRBD2 identical over 11 bases. V lost 1 base to trimming and J lost 0 bases; unmatched junction nucleotides: 5. The CDR3 totals 17 residues. Germline loops: CDR1 DFQATT, CDR2 SNEGSKA (reference sequence). This CDR3 is CSARVKGLAVSYNEQFF. The CDR3 region has the DNA TGCAGTGCTAGAGTCAAGGGACTAGCGGTCTCCTACAATGAGCAGTTCTTC.

This clonotype was detected many times. The chain joins TRBV7-8 to TRBJ2-3; 7 nucleotides match TRBD1. The length of the CDR3 is 12 residues. CDR1 SGHVS and CDR2 FQNEAQ come from the germline V gene. V dropped 5 bases and J dropped 11; count of bases not matched to a gene: 7. The DNA of the CDR3 is TGTGCCAGCAGCCAGGGGGACCGTCAGCAGTATTTT. Translating gives CASSQGDRQQYF. Drawing the rest from reference TRBV7-8 and TRBJ2-3, the complete variable domain is GAGVSQSPRYKVAKRGQDVALRCDPISGHVSLFWYQQALGQGPEFLTYFQNEAQLDKSGLPSDRFFAERPEGSVSTLKIQRTQQEDSAVYLCASSQGDRQQYFGPGTRLTVL.

The table lists this clonotype with many counts. The chain employs TRBV12-3 or TRBV12-4 and TRBJ1-5; D is uncertain. With 5 bases removed from V and 0 bases from J, the gap between germline ends came to 8 bases. The CDR3 is 14 residues long. In nucleotides, the CDR3 is TGTGCCAGCAGTCCGTCAGTTAGCAATCAGCCCCAGCATTTT. Translation gives CASSPSVSNQPQHF.

This clonotype was recorded at least ten times. The chain carries TRBV20-1 and TRBJ2-1, with TRBD2 matching over 13 bases. Germline assignment: CDR1 DFQATT and CDR2 SNEGSKA (reference sequence). J lost 4 bases, V lost 4 bases, and 19 bases had no gene match. The CDR3 has 20 amino acids. CDR3 nucleotides: TGCAGTGCTAAACCTCCGGGACTAGCGGGATTAACTACTTCTTACAATGAGCAGTTCTTC. Translating gives CSAKPPGLAGLTTSYNEQFF.

This clonotype appeared once. The genes are TRBV27 and TRBJ2-3; TRBD1 or TRBD2 may be the D gene (5 bases each). The germline gives CDR1 MNHEY, CDR2 SMNVEV (reference sequence). This CDR3 has 17 residues. V dropped 2 bases and J dropped 3 bases, with 18 bases sitting between them. CDR3 in amino acids: CASSLPSSGRVTDTQYF. The DNA for the CDR3 is TGTGCCAGCAGTTTACCTTCTTCGGGGCGGGTAACAGATACGCAGTATTTT.

This clonotype was seen ten or more times. The chain employs TRBV2 and TRBJ2-3; 10 nucleotides match TRBD2. CDR3 length: 16 amino acids. CDR1 is SNHLY and CDR2 is FYNNEI in the germline V gene. V lost 6 bases to trimming and J lost 8 bases; unmatched junction nucleotides: 14. In DNA form, the CDR3 reads TGTGCCAGCAGAGCCTCGACTAGCGGGTCGCAAGGTACGCAGTATTTT. Amino acid sequence: CASRASTSGSQGTQYF.

This clonotype was seen ten or more times. V gene TRBV20-1 combines with J gene TRBJ2-7, with 10 bases fitting TRBD2. Trimming at V came to 6 bases and at J to 6 bases, leaving 8 bases not matched to a gene. The CDR3 has 13 amino acids. Looked up from germline, CDR1 is DFQATT and CDR2 is SNEGSKA (reference sequence). This CDR3 is CSAPSGSGLEQYF. In DNA, the CDR3 is TGCAGTGCCCCTAGCGGGAGTGGGCTCGAGCAGTACTTC.

As for this clonotype: Just one base apart from a much larger clone, this may be a read error. Here the CDR3 DNA reads TGTGCCAGCTCACCACCGGGCGGGAGGCCCGCTGATTCCTACGAGCAGCACTTC. Translated: CASSPPGGRPADSYEQHF. The V and J genes are TRBV18 and TRBJ2-7; 8 positions match TRBD2. This CDR3 is built from 18 residues. In germline, CDR1 is KGHSH, CDR2 LQKENI. Full variable domain (missing parts from reference TRBV18 and TRBJ2-7): NAGVMQNPRHLVRRRGQEARLRCSPMKGHSHVYWYRQLPEEGLKFMVYLQKENIIDESGMPKERFSAEFPKEGPSILRIQQVVRGDSAAYFCASSPPGGRPADSYEQHFGPGTRLTVT.

Ten or more counts support this clonotype. The chain employs TRBV28 and TRBJ2-1, with D possibly called TRBD1 or TRBD2 (6 bases each). Trimming stripped 4 bases from V and 5 bases from J, with 15 bases between. Per germline, CDR1 MDHEN and CDR2 SYDVKM. CDR3 size: 15 residues. CDR3 nucleotides: TGTGCCAGCAGTTCCTGGGGGGCCCAGGACAATGAGCAGTTCTTC. Its translation is CASSSWGAQDNEQFF.

This chain links TRBV4-1 with TRBJ2-3; 13 bases agree with TRBD2. Per germline, CDR1 MGHRA and CDR2 YSYEKL. The trim removed 0 bases at V and 4 bases at J, leaving 4 bases unmatched. The CDR3 is made up of 17 amino acids. The CDR3 coding sequence is TGCGCCAGCAGCCAAGACAGACTAGCGGGAGGATCAGATACGCAGTATTTT. Amino acid sequence: CASSQDRLAGGSDTQYF.

This clonotype was observed at least ten times. J is TRBJ1-3 and V is TRBV3-1, with no clear D. The CDR3 covers 14 residues. V lost 0 bases and J 4 bases, leaving 7 bases between the germline ends. Germline V gene lookup returns CDR1 LGHDT and CDR2 YNNKEL (reference sequence). CDR3 DNA: TGTGCCAGCAGCCAAGAGGTAGCCGGAAACACCATATATTTT. Encoded protein: CASSQEVAGNTIYF.